The 3 T cell receptor beta chains below come from one sample, sequenced in a study of cytomegalovirus exposure and HLA in healthy donors. PCR amplification relied on 60 Vbeta primers (plus 13 Jbeta primers). Only in-frame clones appear in the TCRdb table, and some are missing; sequencing was by immunoSEQ multiplex PCR. The sample holds some 110,000 clones, just over 70% seen once. Sequencing was carried out using PBMCs. Every receptor here comes from a boy younger than 18 in good health and CMV-seronegative.

V is TRBV14 and J is TRBJ2-7; D unresolved. The V gene's germline CDR1 is SGHDN and CDR2 FVKESK. The CDR3 totals 12 residues. Trimming removed 1 base at V and 3 bases at J, with 4 bases between. This CDR3 reads CASSQVYYEQYF. The CDR3 nucleotides are TGTGCCAGCAGCCAAGTTTACTACGAGCAGTACTTC.

This clone came up a few times. The chain recombines TRBV19 with TRBJ1-2; D not certain. The germline V gene has CDR1 LNHDA and CDR2 SQIVND (reference sequence). The CDR3 spans 15 residues. V was cut by 1 base and J by 1 base, with 10 bases left in between. The CDR3 region is CASSIGGRYNYGYTF. CDR3 DNA sequence: TGTGCCAGTAGTATAGGAGGGAGATATAACTATGGCTACACCTTC.

The J gene is TRBJ2-1, the V gene TRBV29-1, with 11 bases that match TRBD2. Trimming removed 4 bases from V and 0 bases from J; junction bases left unmatched: 5. CDR1 is SQVTM, CDR2 ANQGSEA, per germline. This CDR3 region has 16 residues. The CDR3 sequence is CSVVPSGGSSYNEQFF. The CDR3 DNA is TGCAGCGTTGTTCCTAGCGGGGGGAGCTCCTACAATGAGCAGTTCTTC.